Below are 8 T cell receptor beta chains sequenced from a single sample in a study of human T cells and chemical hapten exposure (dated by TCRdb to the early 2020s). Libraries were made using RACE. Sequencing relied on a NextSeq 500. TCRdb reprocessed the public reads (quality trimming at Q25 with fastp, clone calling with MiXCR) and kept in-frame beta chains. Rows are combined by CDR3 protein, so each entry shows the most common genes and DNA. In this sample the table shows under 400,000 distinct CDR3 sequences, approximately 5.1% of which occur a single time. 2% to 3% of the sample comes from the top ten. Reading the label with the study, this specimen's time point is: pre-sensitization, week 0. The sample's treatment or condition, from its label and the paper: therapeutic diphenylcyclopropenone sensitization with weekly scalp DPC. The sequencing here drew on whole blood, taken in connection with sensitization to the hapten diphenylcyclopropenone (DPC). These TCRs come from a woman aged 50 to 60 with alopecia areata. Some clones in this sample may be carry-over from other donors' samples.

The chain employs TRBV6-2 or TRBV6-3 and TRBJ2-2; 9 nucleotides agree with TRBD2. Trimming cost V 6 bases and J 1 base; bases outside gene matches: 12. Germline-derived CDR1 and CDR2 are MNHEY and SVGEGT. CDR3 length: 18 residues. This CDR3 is CASRSPTSGFRNTGELFF. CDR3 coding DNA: TGTGCCAGCAGATCCCCGACTAGCGGATTTAGGAACACCGGGGAGCTGTTTTTT.

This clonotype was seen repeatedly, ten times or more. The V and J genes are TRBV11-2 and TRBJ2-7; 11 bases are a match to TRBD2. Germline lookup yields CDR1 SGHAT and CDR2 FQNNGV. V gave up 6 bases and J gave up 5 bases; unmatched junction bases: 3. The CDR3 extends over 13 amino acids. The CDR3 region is CASRSGLADEQYF. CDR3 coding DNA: TGTGCCAGCAGATCGGGACTAGCGGACGAGCAGTACTTC.

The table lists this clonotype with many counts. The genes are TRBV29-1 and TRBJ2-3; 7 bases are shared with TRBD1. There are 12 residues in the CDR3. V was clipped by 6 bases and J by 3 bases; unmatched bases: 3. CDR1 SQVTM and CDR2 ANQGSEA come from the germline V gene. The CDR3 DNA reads TGCAGCGTGACAGGGCCTACAGATACGCAGTATTTT. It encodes CSVTGPTDTQYF.

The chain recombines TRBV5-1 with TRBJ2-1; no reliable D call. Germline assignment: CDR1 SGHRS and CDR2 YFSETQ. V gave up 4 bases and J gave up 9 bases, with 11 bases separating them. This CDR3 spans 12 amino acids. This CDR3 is CASSPGVGEQFF. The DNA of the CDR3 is TGCGCCAGCAGCCCTGGGGTGGGTGAGCAGTTCTTC.

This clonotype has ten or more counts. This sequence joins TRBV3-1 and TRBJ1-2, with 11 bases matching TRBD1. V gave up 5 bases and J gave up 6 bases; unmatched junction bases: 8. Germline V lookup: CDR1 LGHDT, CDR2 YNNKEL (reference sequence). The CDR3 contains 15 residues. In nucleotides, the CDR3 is TGTGCCAGCAGCTACGGACAGGGGGCGCGAGATGGCTACACCTTC. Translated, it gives CASSYGQGARDGYTF. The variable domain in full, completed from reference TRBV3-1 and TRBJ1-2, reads DTAVSQTPKYLVTQMGNDKSIKCEQNLGHDTMYWYKQDSKKFLKIMFSYNNKELIINETVPNRFSPKSPDKAHLNLHINSLELGDSAVYFCASSYGQGARDGYTFGSGTRLTVV.

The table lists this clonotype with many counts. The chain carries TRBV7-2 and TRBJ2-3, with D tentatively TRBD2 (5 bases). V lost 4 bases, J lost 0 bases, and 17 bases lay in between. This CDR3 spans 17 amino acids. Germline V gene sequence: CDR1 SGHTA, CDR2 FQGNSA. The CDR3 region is CASSSQAGRTSTDTQYF. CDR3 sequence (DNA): TGTGCCAGCAGCTCCCAGGCGGGTCGAACTAGCACAGATACGCAGTATTTT.

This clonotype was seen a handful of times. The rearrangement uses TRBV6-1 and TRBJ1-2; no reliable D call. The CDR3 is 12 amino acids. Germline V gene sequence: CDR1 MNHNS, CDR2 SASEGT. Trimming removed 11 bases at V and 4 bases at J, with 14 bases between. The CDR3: CAGSGKLYGYTF. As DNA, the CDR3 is TGTGCCGGGTCTGGGAAGCTCTATGGCTACACCTTC.

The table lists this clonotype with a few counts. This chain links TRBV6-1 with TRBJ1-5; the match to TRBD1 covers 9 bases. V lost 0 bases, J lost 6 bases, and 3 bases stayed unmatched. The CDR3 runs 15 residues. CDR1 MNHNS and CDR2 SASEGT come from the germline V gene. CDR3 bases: TGTGCCAGCAGTGAAGCGCGGGACAGGGCTCAGCCCCAGCATTTT. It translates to CASSEARDRAQPQHF.